The 15 T cell receptor beta chains presented below share a single source sample, sequenced in a study of T cells of healthy individuals (dated by TCRdb to the late 2010s). Library creation used 5' RACE. The sequencer was an Illumina MiSeq. Through fastp at Q25 and MiXCR, TCRdb rebuilt clones from the public reads, retaining in-frame beta chains. Here each entry gathers all rows of one CDR3 protein and keeps the most common genes and DNA. The sample has approximately 50,000 distinct CDR3 sequences on record, about 15% of them singletons. About 16% of the sample comes from the top ten. These receptors all come from a human donor in good health.

This clonotype has a count of ten or more. The chain joins TRBV7-9 to TRBJ2-3; the match to TRBD2 covers 7 bases. CDR3 length: 14 residues. V was pared by 5 bases and J by 2 bases, with 4 bases of the junction left unmatched. Germline CDR1 is SEHNR and CDR2 is FQNEAQ (reference sequence). The CDR3 DNA follows: TGTGCCAGCAGCGCGAGCGGGAACACAGATACGCAGTATTTT. This gives the protein CASSASGNTDTQYF.

In this sample, this clonotype turned up once. This chain connects TRBV9 to TRBJ2-2, with D tentatively TRBD1 (5 bases). Germline V gives CDR1 SGDLS, CDR2 YYNGEE. The CDR3 spans 15 residues. V lost 1 base and J 0 bases, leaving 7 bases between the germline ends. The CDR3 coding sequence is TGTGCCAGCAGCGTACAGGGATCGAACACCGGGGAGCTGTTTTTT. It codes for CASSVQGSNTGELFF.

This clonotype came up a few times. This chain uses TRBV6-1 with TRBJ1-5; no clear D gene. CDR3 length: 16 amino acids. The germline V gene has CDR1 MNHNS and CDR2 SASEGT. Trimming pared 3 bases from V and 0 bases from J, leaving 12 bases between. This CDR3 is CASSDSVTDSNQPQHF. CDR3 nucleotides: TGTGCCAGCAGTGATAGCGTAACAGATAGCAATCAGCCCCAGCATTTT.

At least ten counts were recorded for this clonotype. This chain connects TRBV15 to TRBJ2-7, with 10 nucleotides matching TRBD2. Trimming at V came to 1 base and at J to 7 bases, leaving 7 bases not matched to a gene. CDR3 size: 15 residues. Per germline, CDR1 LNHNV and CDR2 YYDKDF (reference sequence). Here the CDR3 DNA reads TGTGCCACCAGCAGAGGGGTAGCGGGAGGACGGGAGCAGTACTTC. Protein sequence: CATSRGVAGGREQYF.

This clonotype occurred many times. The chain is built from TRBV7-9 and TRBJ2-5, with TRBD2 as a possible D gene (6 bases). The CDR3 has 12 residues. Trimming cost V 10 bases and J 1 base, with 10 bases left between them. Germline V gene data show CDR1 as SEHNR and CDR2 as FQNEAQ (reference sequence). For the CDR3, the DNA is TGTGCCACTGGGGACTTCCAAGAGACCCAGTACTTC. Residues: CATGDFQETQYF.

This clonotype was counted many times. The V and J genes are TRBV7-8 and TRBJ2-3; maybe TRBD2 (6 bases). Germline V gene data show CDR1 as SGHVS and CDR2 as FQNEAQ. The CDR3 contains 17 residues. Between the trimmed V and J ends, which lost 0 bases and 0 bases, there was a span of 13 bases. The CDR3, as DNA: TGTGCCAGCAGCTTAGCGAGGGGAGGACTTAGCACAGATACGCAGTATTTT. Its translation: CASSLARGGLSTDTQYF.

This clonotype was counted ten times or more. This chain joins TRBV20-1 and TRBJ2-1; 16 positions match TRBD2. The germline gives CDR1 DFQATT, CDR2 SNEGSKA (reference sequence). This CDR3 has 19 residues. V was pared by 3 bases and J by 0 bases, with 8 bases of the junction left unmatched. Here the CDR3 DNA reads TGCAGTGCTAGGGAAAAGGGACTAGCGGGAGGGAACTCCTACAATGAGCAGTTCTTC. This gives the protein CSAREKGLAGGNSYNEQFF.

The genes are TRBV20-1 and TRBJ2-1; D might be TRBD1 or TRBD2, each matching 5 bases. This CDR3 spans 11 amino acids. Trimming cost V 6 bases and J 8 bases, with 11 bases left between them. Germline V lookup: CDR1 DFQATT, CDR2 SNEGSKA (reference sequence). As DNA, the CDR3 is TGCAGTGCACCGGGGCTCTATGAGCAGTTCTTC. Translation: CSAPGLYEQFF.

In its sample, this clonotype was seen many times. The J gene is TRBJ2-1, the V gene TRBV2; D not resolved. The CDR3 is 14 residues long. V gave up 4 bases and J gave up 0 bases, with 7 bases separating them. Germline CDR1 reads SNHLY; CDR2 reads FYNNEI. This CDR3 is CASSVPVSYNEQFF. CDR3 nucleotide sequence: TGTGCCAGCAGTGTTCCGGTCTCCTACAATGAGCAGTTCTTC.

In this sample, this clonotype turned up a few times. Given the absence of the conserved phenylalanine or tryptophan at the CDR3 end, a read error is likely. The rearrangement uses TRBV2 and TRBJ2-3; D possibly corresponds to TRBD1 (6 bases). There are 15 residues in the CDR3. Trimming cost V 8 bases and J 2 bases, with 17 bases left between them. The V gene's germline CDR1 is SNHLY and CDR2 FYNNEI. In DNA, the CDR3 is TGTGCCAGCTCACAGAGGGACATCTCCACAGATACGCAGTATTTG. Residues: CASSQRDISTDTQYL.

This clonotype turned up a few times. The V gene is TRBV5-6, the J gene TRBJ2-3; 7 bases are shared with TRBD1. Germline CDR1 is SGHDT and CDR2 is YYEEEE. CDR3 length equals 15 residues. The V gene end was trimmed by 4 bases and the J gene end by 4 bases; junction bases not matched to a gene: 9. This CDR3 reads CASSPTGYVADTQYF. DNA of the CDR3: TGTGCCAGCAGCCCGACAGGGTATGTGGCAGATACGCAGTATTTT. The whole variable domain, filled in from reference TRBV5-6 and TRBJ2-3, reads DAGVTQSPTHLIKTRGQQVTLRCSPKSGHDTVSWYQQALGQGPQFIFQYYEEEERQRGNFPDRFSGHQFPNYSSELNVNALLLGDSALYLCASSPTGYVADTQYFGPGTRLTVL.

The table lists this clonotype with a count of one. The genes are TRBV2 and TRBJ1-4, with D perhaps TRBD1 (6 bases). Trimming removed 6 bases at V and 5 bases at J, with 19 bases between. The CDR3 has 16 amino acids. Germline V gives CDR1 SNHLY, CDR2 FYNNEI. In nucleotides, the CDR3 is TGTGCCAGCAGGGGGGCCGGGAGACAGATAAATGAAAAACTGTTTTTT. Translating it yields CASRGAGRQINEKLFF.

This clonotype was seen many times. The chain links TRBV12-5 to TRBJ2-5; D might be TRBD1 (6 bases). Trimming took 1 base from V and 7 from J, leaving 13 bases between them. The germline gives CDR1 LGHNT, CDR2 FRNRAP. CDR3 length equals 14 residues. CDR3 sequence: CASGLGRDTGTQYF. CDR3 bases: TGTGCTAGTGGTTTGGGACGGGACACCGGGACCCAGTACTTC. The whole variable domain, remainder taken from reference TRBV12-5 and TRBJ2-5, is DARVTQTPRHKVTEMGQEVTMRCQPILGHNTVFWYRQTMMQGLELLAYFRNRAPLDDSGMPKDRFSAEMPDATLATLKIQPSEPRDSAVYFCASGLGRDTGTQYFGPGTRLLVL.

This clonotype occurred many times. In nucleotides, the CDR3 is TGTGCCAGCAGCACGGGTGGTCCCGATCGCAATGAGCAGTTCTTC. Protein sequence: CASSTGGPDRNEQFF. The rearrangement uses TRBV21-1 and TRBJ2-1; the DNA was not used to check the table's D call, TRBD1. TRBV21-1 is a pseudogene. The CDR3 totals 15 residues.

The chain has TRBV30 and TRBJ1-2; tentative D call: TRBD1 (5 bases). CDR1 and CDR2 from the germline V gene are GTSNPN and SVGIG (reference sequence). V lost 0 bases and J lost 7, with 18 bases in between. The CDR3 covers 15 residues. Written as DNA, the CDR3 is TGTGCCTGGAGTGTAAGCCGACGGTCCCAGGGTGGCTACACCTTC. Protein sequence: CAWSVSRRSQGGYTF.